A selection of T cell receptor beta chains follows, all from one sample in a study of blood T cell repertoires in COVID-19. Repertoires were generated with immunoSEQ multiplex PCR, while TCRdb's copy carries only in-frame clones and drops some. In the table there are some 150,000 clones, about four fifths of which are singletons. The sample was peripheral blood. The receptors were sampled from a woman aged 80 or older in a cohort sampled during active or convalescent COVID-19. Both conserved end residues are part of each CDR3. Each record gives: clone size, D gene, V gene, J gene, CDR3 protein, CDR3 DNA. A D gene is named only where the DNA matches it firmly. The size of a clone is reported for some rows only, either as once, few or many, or as a class for expanded clones.

>NA|TRBD2|TRBV11-2|TRBJ2-5
CASNGGTGGTQYF
TGTGCCAGCAATGGCGGCACGGGGGGGACCCAGTACTTC
>NA|TRBD2|TRBV7-2|TRBJ2-7
CASSLAKGAGAGPYEQYF
TGTGCCAGCAGCTTAGCGAAGGGAGCGGGGGCGGGACCCTACGAGCAGTACTTC
>NA|NA|TRBV2|TRBJ1-6
CASSEKQVEHSPLHF
TGTGCCAGCAGTGAAAAACAGGTTGAGCATTCACCCCTCCACTTT
>NA|TRBD2|TRBV18|TRBJ2-2
CASSPGTSGYPAGELFF
TGTGCCAGCTCACCAGGTACTAGCGGGTACCCAGCCGGGGAGCTGTTTTTT
>NA|NA|TRBV5-1|TRBJ1-4
CASSLQTGPNEKLFF
TGCGCCAGCAGCCTACAGACAGGTCCAAATGAAAAACTGTTTTTT
>once|TRBD1|TRBV14|TRBJ1-1
CASSQGQLNTEAFF
TGTGCCAGCAGCCAGGGACAGTTGAACACTGAAGCTTTCTTT
>few|NA|TRBV2|TRBJ1-6
CASSVSGVYSPLHF
TGTGCCAGCAGTGTGTCGGGAGTATATTCACCCCTCCACTTT
>NA|TRBD2|TRBV5-1|TRBJ2-1
CASSHLAEPYNEQFF
TGCGCCAGCAGCCACCTAGCGGAGCCATACAATGAGCAGTTCTTC
>NA|NA|TRBV18|TRBJ1-2
CASSPFPGHENYGYTF
TGTGCCAGCTCACCTTTTCCGGGACACGAAAACTATGGCTACACCTTC
>few|TRBD1|TRBV19|TRBJ1-2
CASSIRQTGANYGYTF
TGTGCCAGTAGTATTCGCCAGACAGGGGCTAACTATGGCTACACCTTC
>NA|TRBD1|TRBV6-5|TRBJ1-2
CASTPGQGFPYGYTF
TGTGCCAGCACCCCGGGACAGGGTTTTCCCTATGGCTACACCTTC
>once|NA|TRBV10-3|TRBJ1-6
CAISEQENSPLHF
TGTGCCATCAGTGAACAGGAGAATTCACCCCTCCACTTT
>NA|NA|TRBV30|TRBJ1-4
CAWSQGATNEKLFF
TGTGCCTGGAGTCAGGGTGCAACTAATGAAAAACTGTTTTTT
>NA|TRBD1|TRBV15|TRBJ1-2
CATSRGQGNYGYTF
TGTGCCACCAGCAGAGGACAGGGAAACTATGGCTACACCTTC
>NA|TRBD1|TRBV7-8|TRBJ1-2
CASSLTGQGSYGYTF
TGTGCCAGCAGCTTAACGGGACAGGGGAGCTATGGCTACACCTTC
>NA|NA|TRBV28|TRBJ2-1
CASSLSQNEQFF
TGTGCCAGCAGTTTATCCCAGAATGAGCAGTTCTTC
>NA|NA|TRBV10-3|TRBJ2-5
CAISDIEGETQYF
TGTGCCATCAGTGATATTGAGGGCGAGACCCAGTACTTC
>NA|TRBD1|TRBV28|TRBJ1-2
CASSLSGTGNYGYTF
TGTGCCAGCAGTTTATCAGGGACAGGGAACTATGGCTACACCTTC
>NA|NA|TRBV15|TRBJ1-2
CATSRTAPKGYTF
TGTGCCACCAGCAGGACAGCCCCGAAGGGCTACACCTTC
>few|NA|TRBV21-1|TRBJ2-3
CASDRVGTDTQYF
TGTGCCAGCGACAGGGTGGGCACAGATACGCAGTATTTT
>NA|NA|TRBV9|TRBJ1-4
CASSFRDTTNEKLFF
TGTGCCAGCAGCTTCCGGGATACAACTAATGAAAAACTGTTTTTT
>NA|TRBD1|TRBV29-1|TRBJ1-1
CSVVTGEDTEAFF
TGCAGCGTGGTGACAGGGGAAGACACTGAAGCTTTCTTT
>NA|NA|TRBV11-2|TRBJ2-6
CASSPRSPGEAGANVLTF
TGTGCCAGCAGCCCAAGATCTCCGGGGGAGGCTGGGGCCAACGTCCTGACTTTC
>few|NA|TRBV7-9|TRBJ1-6
CASSLQGSSSPLHF
TGTGCCAGCAGCTTACAGGGGTCGAGTTCACCCCTCCACTTT
>NA|NA|TRBV19|TRBJ1-4
CASSMRKKEKLFF
TGTGCCAGTAGTATGCGTAAGAAAGAAAAACTGTTTTTT
>NA|NA|TRBV6-6|TRBJ1-1
CASRSGLLNTEAFF
TGTGCCAGCAGGTCAGGGTTATTAAACACTGAAGCTTTCTTT
>NA|NA|TRBV2|TRBJ1-6
CASTGTGSSSPLHF
TGTGCCAGCACTGGTACAGGGTCTAGTTCACCCCTCCACTTT
>NA|NA|TRBV27|TRBJ2-2
CASSLGTQGFTGELFF
TGTGCCAGCAGTTTGGGTACGCAGGGCTTCACCGGGGAGCTGTTTTTT
>NA|NA|TRBV4-3|TRBJ1-2
CASSQEARGYGYTF
TGCGCCAGCAGCCAAGAAGCTCGGGGCTATGGCTACACCTTC
>NA|NA|TRBV4-2|TRBJ1-2
CASSLPHLDRWAYGYTF
TGTGCCAGCAGCCTTCCCCACCTGGACAGATGGGCCTATGGCTACACCTTC
>NA|NA|TRBV19|TRBJ1-2
CASSNQATGGYTF
TGTGCCAGTAGTAACCAAGCAACAGGTGGCTACACCTTC
>NA|NA|TRBV9|TRBJ2-3
CASSVLDSPTDTQYF
TGTGCCAGCAGCGTTCTGGACAGCCCCACAGATACGCAGTATTTT
>NA|NA|TRBV6-5|TRBJ1-1
CASSHREGTEAFF
TGTGCCAGCAGTCACAGGGAAGGCACTGAAGCTTTCTTT
>NA|TRBD2|TRBV27|TRBJ2-5
CATRRAGALVETQYF
TGTGCCACCCGACGAGCGGGGGCCTTGGTGGAGACCCAGTACTTC
>once|NA|TRBV5-1|TRBJ1-1
CASSFAGNTEAFF
TGCGCCAGCAGCTTTGCAGGGAACACTGAAGCTTTCTTT
>NA|NA|TRBV4-3|TRBJ2-2
CASSQDRGGNTGELFF
TGCGCCAGCAGCCAAGATCGAGGGGGAAACACCGGGGAGCTGTTTTTT
>NA|NA|TRBV19|TRBJ1-3
CASSSSFTGVLSGNTIYF
TGTGCCAGTAGTTCGTCTTTCACAGGAGTCCTCTCTGGAAACACCATATATTTT
>NA|TRBD1|TRBV24-1|TRBJ2-2
CATSEYTGATGELFF
TGTGCCACCAGTGAATATACAGGGGCGACCGGGGAGCTGTTTTTT
>NA|TRBD1|TRBV6-5|TRBJ2-7
CASRKQGAQEQYF
TGTGCCAGCAGGAAACAGGGGGCCCAGGAGCAGTACTTC
>NA|TRBD2|TRBV11-3|TRBJ2-2
CASSLAGVTGELFF
TGTGCCAGCAGTCTAGCGGGGGTGACCGGGGAGCTGTTTTTT
>NA|TRBD1|TRBV29-1|TRBJ2-4
CSGTHRGNIQYF
TGCAGCGGAACCCACAGGGGTAACATTCAGTACTTC
>once|NA|TRBV5-1|TRBJ2-5
CASSAQGWETQYF
TGCGCCAGCAGCGCCCAGGGTTGGGAGACCCAGTACTTC
>NA|NA|TRBV6-6|TRBJ1-1
CASSQVPEGVAFF
TGTGCCAGCAGTCAAGTCCCGGAGGGTGTAGCTTTCTTT
>NA|NA|TRBV3-1/TRBV3-2|TRBJ2-5
CASTRGLWETQYF
TGTGCCAGCACGCGGGGGCTTTGGGAGACCCAGTACTTC
>NA|TRBD1|TRBV5-5|TRBJ1-1
CASTWTGVNTEAFF
TGTGCCAGCACCTGGACAGGGGTGAACACTGAAGCTTTCTTT
>NA|NA|TRBV18|TRBJ2-1
CASSRELLDEQFF
TGTGCCAGCTCACGAGAACTCCTTGATGAGCAGTTCTTC
>NA|NA|TRBV7-9|TRBJ2-3
CASSSTGRALDTQYF
TGTGCCAGCAGCTCAACCGGTAGAGCACTTGATACGCAGTATTTT
>few|TRBD1|TRBV2|TRBJ1-5
CASSVEGARSNQPQHF
TGTGCCAGCAGTGTAGAGGGGGCACGGAGCAATCAGCCCCAGCATTTT
>NA|TRBD1|TRBV6-6|TRBJ1-2
CASRGTGETYGYTF
TGTGCCAGCAGGGGGACAGGGGAAACCTATGGCTACACCTTC
>NA|TRBD2|TRBV14|TRBJ2-3
CASSQRPSLAGGPADTQYF
TGTGCCAGCAGCCAACGTCCCTCATTGGCGGGGGGGCCCGCAGATACGCAGTATTTT
>once|TRBD1|TRBV5-6|TRBJ2-3
CASSAGQGSLLRDTQYF
TGTGCCAGCAGCGCCGGACAGGGGAGTTTGCTAAGAGATACGCAGTATTTT
>NA|NA|TRBV5-6|TRBJ2-7
CASSFQVNSYEQYF
TGTGCCAGCAGCTTTCAGGTAAACTCCTACGAGCAGTACTTC
>NA|NA|TRBV6-5|TRBJ1-1
CASSYTGTGAEAFF
TGTGCCAGCAGTTACACAGGGACCGGGGCCGAAGCTTTCTTT